This record concerns one T cell receptor beta chain sequence. This specimen belongs to a study of blood T cell repertoires in COVID-19. The CDR3 contains 13 residues. CDR1 and CDR2 from the germline V gene are SEHNR and FQNEAQ (reference sequence). The V segment lost 5 bases and the J segment 4 bases; nucleotides outside the gene matches: 5. Repertoires were generated with immunoSEQ multiplex PCR, while TCRdb's copy carries only in-frame clones and drops some. The table lists 200,000 or so clones, 88% of them singletons. This TCR was recovered from a woman in her 30s who had recovered from COVID-19. This rearrangement joins TRBV7-9 to TRBJ2-7, with TRBD1 matching over 7 bases. Material: PBMCs or T cells enriched from blood (not recorded which). The CDR3: CASSTGVGYEQYF. DNA for the CDR3: TGTGCCAGCAGCACAGGGGTCGGATACGAGCAGTACTTC.